The text below deals with one TCR beta chain. Its specificity is not known. The sample belongs to a study of T cell responses to AZD1222 COVID-19 vaccine. Study results and limitations: Among AZD1222 vaccinees, only five to seven were seropositive at baseline.

The germline CDR1 and CDR2 sequences are MDHEN and SYDVKM. J was trimmed by 5 bases and V by 6 bases; bases with no gene match: 6. The CDR3 has 14 amino acids. The method was immunoSEQ multiplex PCR; TCRdb's version includes in-frame clones alone and lacks a portion of them. The data show 75,000 to 100,000 clones, with approximately 85% seen just once and about 13% held by the top ten. The chain recombines TRBV28 with TRBJ2-5, with 10 bases that match TRBD1. This receptor was identified in an adult in good health. Sequenced here: peripheral blood, sampled on day 0 of AZD1222 vaccination. The CDR3 here is CASSPGTGAETQYF. As DNA, the CDR3 is TGTGCCAGCAGCCCAGGGACAGGGGCCGAGACCCAGTACTTC.